A selection of T cell receptor beta chains follows, all from one sample in a study of shared clonotypes between healthy human individuals. The protocol was immunoSEQ multiplex PCR, while the TCRdb copy is restricted to in-frame clones and leaves out a portion. The table has over 1.4 million clones, roughly 96% seen once; the top ten hold over 1%. The sample consisted of naive CD4+ T cells sorted from blood. The origin of the receptors is a man aged 25-40 years in good health. The CDR3 runs from the conserved cysteine through the conserved F or W. The order of the fields is D gene, V gene, J gene, CDR3 protein, CDR3 DNA. D genes are given only for firm matches.

TRBD2	TRBV30	TRBJ2-5	CAWSVGEGTQYF	TGTGCCTGGAGTGTGGGGGAGGGGACCCAGTACTTC
-	TRBV6-6	TRBJ2-1	CASTSGGLGRYNEQFF	TGTGCCAGCACCTCCGGAGGGTTGGGCAGGTACAATGAGCAGTTCTTC
-	TRBV14	TRBJ1-1	CASSQDRYTEAFF	TGTGCCAGCAGCCAAGATCGCTACACTGAAGCTTTCTTT
-	TRBV10-1	TRBJ2-3	CASSEPYSDTQYF	TGCGCCAGCAGTGAGCCGTACTCCGATACGCAGTATTTT
-	TRBV6-5	TRBJ1-3	CASSPPGRGNTIYF	TGTGCCAGCAGTCCCCCCGGGAGGGGAAACACCATATATTTT
TRBD1	TRBV19	TRBJ2-2	CASSTPEGQVVERELFF	TGTGCCAGTAGTACCCCTGAGGGACAGGTTGTGGAGAGGGAGCTGTTTTTT
-	TRBV7-9	TRBJ1-1	CASSLEGGTEAFF	TGTGCCAGCAGCTTAGAAGGGGGCACTGAAGCTTTCTTT
-	TRBV14	TRBJ2-7	CASSPKAGRYSYEQYF	TGTGCCAGCAGCCCAAAAGCAGGGCGATACTCCTACGAGCAGTACTTC
-	TRBV6-5	TRBJ1-3	CASSYRPLDIGNTIYF	TGTGCCAGCAGTTACCGTCCGCTTGACATTGGAAACACCATATATTTT
-	TRBV28	TRBJ1-4	CASSLGGAVSEKLFF	TGTGCCAGCAGTTTAGGGGGGGCGGTTAGTGAAAAACTGTTTTTT